This T cell receptor (beta chain) is from a study of T cells expressing NK-cell markers. The CDR3 loop spans 11 amino acids. The germline CDR1 and CDR2 sequences are LNHNV and YYDKDF (reference sequence). Overall study results and limits: HCMV specificity of the expanded NKG2C+ T cell clones was not established. Where several donors were concerned, these clonotypes also led the CD3+CD56-NKG2C+ fraction.

TCRdb reprocessed the 5' RACE reads and keeps a single row for each CDR3 protein, giving no DNA. The sample has about 550,000 distinct CDR3 sequences, and its top ten clones hold 3% to 4.5%. Remarks on this clonotype: What it binds is not known.

This TCR derives from a man between 18 and 29 years old in good health. What was sequenced was blood T cells: a sorted CD56 or NKG2C T cell subset, CD4+ or CD8+ T cells, or bulk PBMC T cells (not recorded which). The chain has TRBV15 and TRBJ1-5. The CDR3 sequence is CATSRSGPQHF.